A single sample gave rise to the 6 T cell receptor beta chains below, sequenced in a study of blood T cell repertoires in COVID-19. TCRdb keeps only in-frame clones here, not all; method: immunoSEQ multiplex PCR. This table has approximately 69,000 clones, about 86% appearing once. Sequencing input: peripheral blood. These receptors were collected from a human donor in a cohort sampled during active COVID-19.

Details on this clone: At one of its ends the junction is not consistent with the germline gene, which may arise from a read error. The J gene is TRBJ2-2, the V gene TRBV5-4, with D maybe TRBD2 (5 bases). Germline assignment: CDR1 SGHNT and CDR2 YYREEE (reference sequence). The CDR3 is made up of 13 amino acids. The CDR3 DNA sequence: TGTGCCAGCAGCTTGGGAAACACCGGGGAGTTGTTTTTT. Residues: CASSLGNTGELFF.

The chain recombines TRBV24-1 with TRBJ2-5; 7 nucleotides agree with TRBD1. CDR3 length: 14 amino acids. The trim removed 3 bases at V and 6 bases at J, leaving 6 bases unmatched. Germline V gene data show CDR1 as KGHDR and CDR2 as SFDVKD. The CDR3 here is CATSDTGTEKTQYF. In DNA form, the CDR3 reads TGTGCCACCAGTGATACCGGGACAGAAAAGACCCAGTACTTC.

The chain is built from TRBV6-4 and TRBJ2-1, with 7 bases that match TRBD1. Germline V gene data show CDR1 as MRHNA and CDR2 as SNTAGT. V was clipped by 4 bases and J by 10 bases; unmatched bases: 13. The CDR3 consists of 15 residues. CDR3 sequence: CASSGTGAGSREQFF. CDR3 bases: TGTGCCAGCAGTGGTACAGGGGCAGGCTCGAGGGAGCAGTTCTTC.

The chain couples TRBV4-1 to TRBJ1-1; TRBD1 is a possible D gene (6 bases). V dropped 0 bases and J dropped 7 bases, with 15 bases sitting between them. Germline V gene sequence: CDR1 MGHRA, CDR2 YSYEKL. CDR3 length: 15 residues. DNA for the CDR3: TGCGCCAGCAGCCAAGATCAGTCTCAGGGGAATGAAGCTTTCTTT. It translates to CASSQDQSQGNEAFF.

The chain employs TRBV7-3 and TRBJ1-5; 7 positions agree with TRBD1. Germline assignment: CDR1 SGHTA and CDR2 FQGTGA. After removal of 3 bases from V and 1 base from J, the junction contained 18 bases not matched to a gene. CDR3 length equals 20 residues. CDR3 amino acids: CASSFHPRDRQGLSNQPQHF. The DNA of the CDR3 is TGTGCCAGCAGCTTCCACCCGAGGGACAGACAGGGTCTAAGCAATCAGCCCCAGCATTTT.

The rearrangement uses TRBV7-3 and TRBJ2-1, with 8 bases identical to TRBD1. V lost 5 bases and J lost 7; bases outside the gene matches: 4. Germline CDR1 SGHTA, CDR2 FQGTGA. The CDR3 is 13 amino acids. CDR3 bases: TGTGCCAGCAGCCAGGGGGCAAAAAATGAGCAGTTCTTC. As protein: CASSQGAKNEQFF.